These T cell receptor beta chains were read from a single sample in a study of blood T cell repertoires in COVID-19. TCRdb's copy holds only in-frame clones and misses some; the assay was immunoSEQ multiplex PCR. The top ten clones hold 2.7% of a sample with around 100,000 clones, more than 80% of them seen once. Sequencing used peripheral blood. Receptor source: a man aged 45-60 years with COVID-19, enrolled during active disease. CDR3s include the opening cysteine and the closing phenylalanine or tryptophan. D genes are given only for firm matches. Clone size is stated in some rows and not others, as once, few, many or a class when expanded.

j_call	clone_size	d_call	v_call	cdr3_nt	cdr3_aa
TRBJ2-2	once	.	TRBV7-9	TGTGCCAGCAGGCCTAGTCCCGGGGAGCTGTTTTTT	CASRPSPGELFF
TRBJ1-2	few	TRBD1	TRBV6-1	TGTGCCAGCAGTGAACAGGGGGCGGACTATGGCTACACCTTC	CASSEQGADYGYTF
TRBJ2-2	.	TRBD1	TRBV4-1	TGCGCCAGCAGCCAAGTAACGAGGGGGCGCGCCGGGGAGCTGTTTTTT	CASSQVTRGRAGELFF
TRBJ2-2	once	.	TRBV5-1	TGCGCCAGCAGCTTGGCGGGGGCGAACACCGGGGAGCTGTTTTTT	CASSLAGANTGELFF
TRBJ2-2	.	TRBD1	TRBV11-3	TGTGCCAGCAGCACCGGGACAGGGGTTGACGGGGAGCTGTTTTTT	CASSTGTGVDGELFF
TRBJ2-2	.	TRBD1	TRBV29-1	TGCAGCGTGCGCTCGGGACAGGGGAACACCGGGGAGCTGTTTTTT	CSVRSGQGNTGELFF
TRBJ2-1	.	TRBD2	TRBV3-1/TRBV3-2	TGTGCCAGCAGGTTGACTAGCGGGGGCCGGAATGAGCAGTTCTTC	CASRLTSGGRNEQFF
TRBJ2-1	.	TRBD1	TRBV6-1	TGTGCCAGCAGTGAAATAGGGACAGGGGGTGAGCAGTTCTTC	CASSEIGTGGEQFF
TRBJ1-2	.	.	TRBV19	TGTGCCAGTAGGACCGCCGCCAGGGACTATGGCTACACCTTC	CASRTAARDYGYTF
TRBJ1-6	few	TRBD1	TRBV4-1	TGCGCCAGCAGCCAACCCAGGGGGCTTAATTCACCCCTCCACTTT	CASSQPRGLNSPLHF
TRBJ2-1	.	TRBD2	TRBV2	TGTGCCAGCAGTAAGACTAGCAGGGTTGGCAATGAGCAGTTCTTC	CASSKTSRVGNEQFF
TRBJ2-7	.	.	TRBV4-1	TGCGCCAGCAGCCAAGAGTCGACAGGAAGCTCCTACGAGCAGTACTTC	CASSQESTGSSYEQYF
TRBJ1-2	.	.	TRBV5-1	TGCGCCAGCAGCCCTGGGCGACCAGATGGCTACACCTTC	CASSPGRPDGYTF
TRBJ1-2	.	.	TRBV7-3	TGTGCCAGCAGCTTAACCGGGACACACAACTATGGCTACACCTTC	CASSLTGTHNYGYTF
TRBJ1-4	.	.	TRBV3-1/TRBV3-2	TGTGCCAGCAGCCAAGATCCCAGGGGTAATGAAAAACTGTTTTTT	CASSQDPRGNEKLFF
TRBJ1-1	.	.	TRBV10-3	TGTGCCATCAGTGAGGAGGTGAACACTGAAGCTTTCTTT	CAISEEVNTEAFF
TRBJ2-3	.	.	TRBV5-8	TGTGCCAGCAGCTTGGGCCTTTGGGGACACCTCAATACGCAGTATTTT	CASSLGLWGHLNTQYF
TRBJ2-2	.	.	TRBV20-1	TGCAGTGCTAGTCCGGGACTGGGGAACACCGGGGAGCTGTTTTTT	CSASPGLGNTGELFF
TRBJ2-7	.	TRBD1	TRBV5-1	TGCGCCAGCAGCCGTGACAGGGGACTTAACTACGAGCAGTACTTC	CASSRDRGLNYEQYF
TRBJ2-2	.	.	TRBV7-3	TGTGCCAGCAGGGACAGTACCGGGGAGCTGTTTTTT	CASRDSTGELFF
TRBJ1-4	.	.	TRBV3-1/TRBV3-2	TGTGCCAGCAGCCAAGTCGGGCAGGGCAATGAAAAACTGTTTTTT	CASSQVGQGNEKLFF
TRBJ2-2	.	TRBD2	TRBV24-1	TGTGCCACCAGTGACCCCGGGACTAGCGGTTTCACCGGGGAGCTGTTTTTT	CATSDPGTSGFTGELFF
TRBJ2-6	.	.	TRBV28	TGTGCCAGCAGTTCCAGAGGGCCTGGGGCCAACGTCCTGACTTTC	CASSSRGPGANVLTF
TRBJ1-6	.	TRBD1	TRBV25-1	TGTGCCAGCATGCGACCGGGACAGGGGGCGTGGGAATCACCCCTCCACTTT	CASMRPGQGAWESPLHF
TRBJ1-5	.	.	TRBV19	TGTGCCAGTACCCCCAACCAGGGCCCGAATCAGCCCCAGCATTTT	CASTPNQGPNQPQHF
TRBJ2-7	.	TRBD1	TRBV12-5	TGTGCTAGTGGTTCGAAAGGTCCGGGACAGAAAGTCTACGAGCAGTACTTC	CASGSKGPGQKVYEQYF
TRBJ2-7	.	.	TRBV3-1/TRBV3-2	TGTGCCAGCAGCCGGAGCTCCTACGAGCAGTACTTC	CASSRSSYEQYF
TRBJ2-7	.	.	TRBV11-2	TGTGCCAGCAGCTTAGAAAGAGGTCAGGGGATTGAGCAGTACTTC	CASSLERGQGIEQYF